The 23 T cell receptor beta chains below were found in one sample sequenced in a study of beta chain features in type 1 diabetes. Their antigens remain unidentified. Findings and limits, study-wide: Across all four CD4+ subsets, people with type 1 diabetes showed modestly shorter TCRB CDR3s.

The whole isolated RNA underwent reverse transcription, so sequencing captured expressed TCRB transcripts. TCRdb's copy holds only in-frame clones and misses some; the assay was immunoSEQ multiplex PCR. This table has over 150,000 clones, approximately 10% appearing once. The specimen sequenced was central memory CD4+ T cells from blood. Source of these receptors: a man aged 30-40 years with type 1 diabetes.

The chain uses TRBV7-8 and TRBJ2-7; possibly TRBD2 for D (6 bases). The germline V and J ends were trimmed by 3 bases and 5 bases, with 14 bases remaining between them. The CDR3 consists of 14 residues. CDR1 and CDR2 (germline): SGHVS, FQNEAQ. The CDR3 DNA is TGTGCCAGCAGCTTGGAGGGCCGGTACAACGAGCAGTACTTC. Encoded protein: CASSLEGRYNEQYF.

The CDR3 region is CASSPNDRRRNYGYTF. CDR3 DNA: TGTGCCAGCAGCCCCAACGACAGGCGACGTAACTATGGCTACACCTTC. The rearrangement joins TRBV6-6 to TRBJ1-2, with a weak D call TRBD1 (6 bases). Trimming took 6 bases from V and 1 from J, leaving 18 bases between them. The CDR3 consists of 16 residues. Germline lookup yields CDR1 MNHNY and CDR2 SVGAGI (reference sequence).

The gene calls are TRBV28 and TRBJ2-7; 11 nucleotides align to TRBD2. Germline V gene data show CDR1 as MDHEN and CDR2 as SYDVKM. The ends lost 5 bases at V and 0 bases at J; junction bases unmatched: 6. The CDR3 length is 16 residues. CDR3 sequence (DNA): TGTGCCAGCAGTCCATTGGGACTAGCGGCCTCCTACGAGCAGTACTTC. This codes for CASSPLGLAASYEQYF.

This clone was detected a few times. CDR3 bases: TGTGCCAGCAGCGTAGATCAGGAAAGTGAAGCTTTCTTT. Its protein product is CASSVDQESEAFF. The rearrangement links TRBV9 to TRBJ1-1, with no clear D. CDR1 SGDLS and CDR2 YYNGEE come from the germline V gene. There are 13 residues in the CDR3. The germline V and J ends were trimmed by 0 bases and 7 bases, with 10 bases remaining between them.

This clone came up a few times. The J gene is TRBJ2-7, the V gene TRBV4-3; perhaps TRBD2 as D (6 bases). Germline values: CDR1 LGHNA, CDR2 YSLEER. The V end lost 0 bases, the J end lost 0 bases, and 12 bases lay between the germline ends. The CDR3 consists of 16 residues. For the CDR3, the DNA is TGCGCCAGCAGCCAAGAGACTAGGAGTGGCTCCTACGAGCAGTACTTC. Translated, it gives CASSQETRSGSYEQYF.

The chain uses TRBV11-2 and TRBJ2-7; D might be TRBD2 (5 bases). The CDR3 totals 15 residues. Germline values: CDR1 SGHAT, CDR2 FQNNGV. The V end was cut by 1 base, the J end by 3 bases, with 13 bases between. CDR3 residues: CASSLGGGKGYEQYF. The DNA for the CDR3 is TGTGCCAGCAGCTTAGGCGGAGGCAAGGGCTACGAGCAGTACTTC.

This clone was seen more than once but under ten times. The chain is built from TRBV18 and TRBJ1-1; D not certain. Trimming shortened V by 0 bases and J by 4 bases, and 12 bases separated the two germline ends. The germline V gene encodes CDR1 KGHSH and CDR2 LQKENI. This CDR3 is built from 15 residues. CDR3 sequence: CASSPPMKAGTEAFF. CDR3 in DNA: TGTGCCAGCTCACCACCGATGAAAGCGGGCACTGAAGCTTTCTTT.

In this sample, this clone turned up a few times. V usage is TRBV27 and J usage is TRBJ2-7; D might be TRBD1 (6 bases). The CDR3 totals 13 residues. Trimming removed 2 bases at V and 6 bases at J, with 11 bases between. Per the germline V gene, CDR1 is MNHEY and CDR2 is SMNVEV (reference sequence). Here the CDR3 reads CASSLDPRGEQYF. The CDR3 region has the DNA TGTGCCAGCAGTTTAGATCCCAGGGGCGAGCAGTACTTC.

The chain is built from TRBV4-2 and TRBJ2-3; possible D gene TRBD2, 6 bases. The CDR3 spans 16 residues. Germline CDR1 and CDR2: LGHNA and YNFKEQ. The V gene lost 5 bases and the J gene lost 8 bases, with 23 bases spanning the gap. CDR3 DNA: TGTGCCAGCAGCTTGGCTAGCGCCGCTATTCAGGCTACGCAGTATTTT. Translating it yields CASSLASAAIQATQYF.

This rearrangement joins TRBV5-1 to TRBJ2-6; D might be TRBD1 (5 bases). Trimming stripped 6 bases from V and 4 bases from J, with 11 bases between. CDR1 and CDR2 (germline): SGHRS, YFSETQ. The CDR3 spans 14 residues. CDR3 in amino acids: CASNAGFGANVLTF. The CDR3 nucleotides read TGCGCCAGCAACGCAGGGTTCGGGGCCAACGTCCTGACTTTC.

This clone turned up a few times. This sequence joins TRBV18 and TRBJ1-1; D is ambiguous. The CDR3 totals 12 residues. Trimming took 0 bases from V and 8 from J, leaving 7 bases between them. Germline V gene lookup returns CDR1 KGHSH and CDR2 LQKENI. The CDR3, as DNA: TGTGCCAGCTCACCACCGTTCGGGGAAGCTTTCTTT. As protein: CASSPPFGEAFF.

This clone has just a few counts. CDR3 DNA sequence: TGTGCCAGCAGCCTTTCGACTAGCGGGTATGAGCAGTTCTTC. The encoded protein is CASSLSTSGYEQFF. The rearrangement joins TRBV7-2 to TRBJ2-1; 10 bases fit TRBD2. Per germline, CDR1 SGHTA and CDR2 FQGNSA. The junction had 6 bases not matched to a gene; V was cut back by 5 bases and J by 8 bases. There are 14 residues in the CDR3.

The chain joins TRBV15 to TRBJ1-5; 7 bases are shared with TRBD1. Trimming took 4 bases from V and 6 from J; bases not matched to a gene: 6. Germline-derived CDR1 and CDR2 are LNHNV and YYDKDF (reference sequence). CDR3 length equals 14 residues. The CDR3 here is CATSKQGYVQPQHF. The CDR3 nucleotides read TGTGCCACCAGCAAACAGGGGTACGTTCAGCCCCAGCATTTT.

Concerning this clone: A read error may produce the germline difference seen at one junction end. This sequence joins TRBV5-1 and TRBJ1-1; the match to TRBD1 covers 7 bases. CDR1 and CDR2 from the germline V gene are SGHRS and YFSETQ. This CDR3 is built from 13 residues. The DNA of the CDR3 is TGCGCCAGCAGCTTGGAAGGCCCGGACAGGAGGGAATTT. Translated, it gives CASSLEGPDRREF. Together with reference TRBV5-1 and TRBJ1-1, the CDR3 gives the full variable domain: KAGVTQTPRYLIKTRGQQVTLSCSPISGHRSVSWYQQTPGQGLQFLFEYFSETQRNKGNFPGRFSGRQFSNSRSEMNVSTLELGDSALYLCASSLEGPDRREFGQGTRLTVV.

The chain recombines TRBV28 with TRBJ2-5; a possible D gene is TRBD1 (6 bases). Germline loops: CDR1 MDHEN, CDR2 SYDVKM. Trimming left V 4 bases short and J 4 bases short, with 19 bases between. This CDR3 has 16 residues. CDR3 in amino acids: CASSSNAGTLVETQYF. CDR3 bases: TGTGCCAGCAGTTCCAACGCTGGGACACTCGTAGAGACCCAGTACTTC.

The rearrangement uses TRBV7-9 and TRBJ1-5; TRBD1 matches at 7 bases. The CDR3 loop spans 11 amino acids. CDR1 is SEHNR, CDR2 FQNEAQ, per germline (reference sequence). With V trimmed by 5 bases and J by 15 bases, 7 bases remained unmatched. CDR3 sequence reads: CASSPGTELHF. The CDR3 DNA reads as TGTGCCAGCAGCCCCGGGACAGAGTTGCATTTT.

This rearrangement joins TRBV6-1 to TRBJ1-2, with 9 nucleotides matching TRBD1. The germline V gene encodes CDR1 MNHNS and CDR2 SASEGT. The CDR3 covers 14 residues. J lost 7 bases, V lost 2 bases, and 5 bases had no gene match. The CDR3 sequence: CASSERGQGSGYTF. As DNA, the CDR3 is TGTGCCAGCAGTGAAAGGGGACAGGGATCTGGCTACACCTTC.

This clone was observed a single time. This rearrangement joins TRBV7-8 to TRBJ2-3, with D possibly TRBD1 on 7 matching bases. The CDR3 runs 13 residues. The germline V and J ends were trimmed by 6 bases and 5 bases, with 12 bases remaining between them. CDR1 is SGHVS and CDR2 is FQNEAQ in the germline V gene. CDR3 residues: CASSAGGRDTQYF. In nucleotides, the CDR3 is TGTGCCAGCAGTGCAGGGGGGAGAGATACGCAGTATTTT.

This chain uses TRBV2 with TRBJ2-6; the D is unclear. Germline V gene sequence: CDR1 SNHLY, CDR2 FYNNEI. The CDR3 runs 12 residues. V lost 5 bases and J lost 3, with 2 bases in between. The CDR3: CASSYGANVLTF. The CDR3 bases are TGTGCCAGCAGTTATGGGGCCAACGTCCTGACTTTC.

This clone has only a few counts. The chain joins TRBV15 to TRBJ1-5; 7 positions agree with TRBD1. V lost 0 bases, J lost 7 bases, and 6 bases stayed unmatched. Germline assignment: CDR1 LNHNV and CDR2 YYDKDF (reference sequence). This CDR3 spans 15 amino acids. CDR3 sequence (DNA): TGTGCCACCAGCAGAGATCTACAGGGGAAGCAGCCCCAGCATTTT. The encoded protein is CATSRDLQGKQPQHF.

Turning to this clone: Relative to the germline gene, one junction end is altered; a read error may explain this. This sample includes further DNA sequences coding for the same CDR3. The CDR3 DNA follows: TGCGCCTGGAGAGCTATTTCCGGGACAGGAGTTTTTGGCTACACCTTC. Translated, it gives CAWRAISGTGVFGYTF. The rearrangement links TRBV30 to TRBJ1-2; 8 bases map to TRBD1. Germline V gives CDR1 GTSNPN, CDR2 SVGIG (reference sequence). This CDR3 is 16 amino acids long.

This clone appeared a few times. This chain uses TRBV9 with TRBJ2-1; D might be TRBD2 (6 bases). The germline V and J ends were trimmed by 3 bases and 2 bases, with 15 bases remaining between them. This CDR3 spans 16 amino acids. The V gene's germline CDR1 is SGDLS and CDR2 YYNGEE. CDR3 protein: CASSGRGKSAYNEQFF. The CDR3 region has the DNA TGTGCCAGCAGCGGGAGGGGAAAAAGCGCCTACAATGAGCAGTTCTTC. Full variable domain (rest looked up from reference TRBV9 and TRBJ2-1): DSGVTQTPKHLITATGQRVTLRCSPRSGDLSVYWYQQSLDQGLQFLIQYYNGEERAKGNILERFSAQQFPDLHSELNLSSLELGDSALYFCASSGRGKSAYNEQFFGPGTRLTVL.

In its sample, this clone was seen a few times. This chain links TRBV19 with TRBJ2-1, with D possibly matching TRBD2 (6 bases). The CDR3 covers 15 residues. Trimming left V 5 bases short and J 0 bases short, with 11 bases between. The germline V gene has CDR1 LNHDA and CDR2 SQIVND (reference sequence). The CDR3 nucleotides are TGTGCCAGTAGTTTAGCGGTTAGCTCCTACAATGAGCAGTTCTTC. It specifies CASSLAVSSYNEQFF.